This T cell receptor (beta chain) was recorded in a study of cytomegalovirus exposure and HLA in healthy donors. This clone occurred once. Produced via immunoSEQ multiplex PCR; TCRdb's table is partial and in-frame only. This repertoire shows 150,000 to 200,000 clones, around four fifths found once; its top ten account for under 2.5%. The CDR3 runs 14 residues. Trimming left V 6 bases short and J 7 bases short, with 19 bases between. In germline, CDR1 is MNHEY, CDR2 SVGAGI. The sequence came from a young man in good health and CMV-seropositive. This sequence joins TRBV6-5 and TRBJ2-7, with a possible D match to TRBD2 (7 bases). What was sequenced was PBMCs. This CDR3 reads CASSVGRGVFEQYF. Written as DNA, the CDR3 is TGTGCCAGCAGCGTGGGGAGGGGGGTGTTTGAGCAGTACTTC.